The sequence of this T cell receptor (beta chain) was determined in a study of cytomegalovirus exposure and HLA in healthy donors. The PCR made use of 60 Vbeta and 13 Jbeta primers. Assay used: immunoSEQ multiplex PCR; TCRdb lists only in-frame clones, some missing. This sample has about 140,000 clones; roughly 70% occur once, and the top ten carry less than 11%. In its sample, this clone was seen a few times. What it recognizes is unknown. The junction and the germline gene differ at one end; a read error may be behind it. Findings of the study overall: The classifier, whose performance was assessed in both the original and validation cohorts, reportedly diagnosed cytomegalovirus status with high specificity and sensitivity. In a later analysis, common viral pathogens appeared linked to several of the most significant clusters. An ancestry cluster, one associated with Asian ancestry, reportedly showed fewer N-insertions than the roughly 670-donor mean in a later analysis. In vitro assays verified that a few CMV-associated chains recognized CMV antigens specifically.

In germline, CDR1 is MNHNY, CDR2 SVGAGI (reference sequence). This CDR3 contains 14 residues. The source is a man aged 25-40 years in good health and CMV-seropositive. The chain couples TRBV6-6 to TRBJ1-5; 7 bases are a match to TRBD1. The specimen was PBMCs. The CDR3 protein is CASSPRDSTQPQHF. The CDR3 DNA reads TGTGCCAGCAGTCCAAGGGACAGCACTCAGCCCCAGCATTTT.